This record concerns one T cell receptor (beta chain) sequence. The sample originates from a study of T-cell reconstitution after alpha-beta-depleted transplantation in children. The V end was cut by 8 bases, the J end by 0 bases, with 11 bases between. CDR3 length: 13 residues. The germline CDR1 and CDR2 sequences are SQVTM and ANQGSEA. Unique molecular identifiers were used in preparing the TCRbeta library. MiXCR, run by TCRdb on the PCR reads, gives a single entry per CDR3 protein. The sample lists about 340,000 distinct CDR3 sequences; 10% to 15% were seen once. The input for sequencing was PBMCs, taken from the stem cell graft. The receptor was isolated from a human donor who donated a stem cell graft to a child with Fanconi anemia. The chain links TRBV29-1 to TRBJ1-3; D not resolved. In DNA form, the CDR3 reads TGCAGCACCTCGGGAAGCTCTGGAAACACCATATATTTT. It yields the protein CSTSGSSGNTIYF.